Presented here are 30 T cell receptor beta chains from one specimen sequenced in a study of blood T cells in healthy people across ages. A sample-barcoded 5' primer and a J-beta primer mix were used in a second PCR of about 6 to 12 cycles. TCRdb itself ran the 5' RACE reads through MiXCR, one entry per CDR3 protein. The data show 550,000 to 800,000 distinct CDR3 sequences, roughly 32% seen once. The material sequenced was blood. The receptors were gathered from an elderly woman in good health.

This clonotype has a count of ten or more. An end of the junction differs from the germline gene, which may be a read error. The chain combines TRBV7-7 with TRBJ2-3, with 7 bases lining up with TRBD1. Germline CDR1 SSHAT, CDR2 FNYEAQ (reference sequence). The CDR3 has 15 amino acids. This CDR3 is CASSLGGASTDTQYF. In DNA, the CDR3 is TGTGCCAGCAGTTTAGGGGGCGCTAGCACAGATACGCAGTATTTT.

At least ten counts were recorded for this clonotype. The chain recombines TRBV20-1 with TRBJ2-3; D might be TRBD2 (5 bases). The CDR3 has 15 residues. CDR1 is DFQATT and CDR2 is SNEGSKA in the germline V gene (reference sequence). V was clipped by 5 bases and J by 2 bases, with 17 bases between them. CDR3 sequence (DNA): TGCAGTGCTCTTCCGGGATCTCGTCCCACAGATACGCAGTATTTT. Protein sequence: CSALPGSRPTDTQYF.

A few counts support this clonotype. V usage is TRBV7-8 and J usage is TRBJ1-5; 7 bases fit TRBD1. V lost 1 base, J lost 7 bases, and 7 bases stayed unmatched. CDR1 is SGHVS and CDR2 is FQNEAQ in the germline V gene. This CDR3 region has 15 residues. The CDR3 nucleotides read TGTGCCAGCAGCTTAGAACAGGGGATATGGCAGCCCCAGCATTTT. It is translated as CASSLEQGIWQPQHF.

This clonotype has at least ten counts. The V call is TRBV5-8, the J call TRBJ1-5; D might be TRBD1 (6 bases). V lost 3 bases, J lost 4 bases, and 11 bases lay in between. The CDR3 consists of 14 residues. The germline V gene encodes CDR1 SGHTS and CDR2 YDEGEE. Written as DNA, the CDR3 is TGTGCCAGCAGCTGGGGGCGTGGGAATCAGCCCCAGCATTTT. It yields the protein CASSWGRGNQPQHF.

Of note for this clonotype: A much larger clonotype is one base distant, so this may be a read error. This sequence joins TRBV4-1 and TRBJ1-6, with TRBD1 matching over 7 bases. The CDR3 extends over 18 amino acids. Germline V gives CDR1 MGHRA, CDR2 YSYEKL. Unmatched junction bases numbered 10, after V lost 5 bases and J lost 0 bases. The CDR3: CASSSRTGPSSYNSPLHF. The CDR3 coding sequence is TGCGCCAGCAGCTCCCGGACAGGTCCAAGCTCCTATAATTCACCCCTCCACTTT.

This clonotype appeared many times. The chain recombines TRBV28 with TRBJ2-1; the D is unclear. Trimming cost V 1 base and J 0 bases, with 13 bases left between them. Germline V gene data show CDR1 as MDHEN and CDR2 as SYDVKM. The CDR3 loop spans 17 amino acids. The DNA for the CDR3 is TGTGCCAGCAGTTTATTAGTGGCTGCAAACTCCTACAATGAGCAGTTCTTC. Protein sequence: CASSLLVAANSYNEQFF. Using reference TRBV28 and TRBJ2-1 for the parts outside the CDR3, the full variable domain is DVKVTQSSRYLVKRTGEKVFLECVQDMDHENMFWYRQDPGLGLRLIYFSYDVKMKEKGDIPEGYSVSREKKERFSLILESASTNQTSMYLCASSLLVAANSYNEQFFGPGTRLTVL.

V gene TRBV7-3 combines with J gene TRBJ1-3; TRBD1 is a possible D gene (5 bases). V was clipped by 3 bases and J by 0 bases, with 6 bases between them. Per the germline V gene, CDR1 is SGHTA and CDR2 is FQGTGA. The CDR3 has 14 residues. The CDR3 loop is CASSLTASGNTIYF. The CDR3 DNA is TGTGCCAGCAGCTTGACAGCCTCTGGAAACACCATATATTTT.

To note about this clonotype: This may arise from a read error, as a much more abundant clone is one base away. The chain uses TRBV6-2 or TRBV6-3 and TRBJ1-2, with a tentative D call TRBD1 (5 bases). The CDR3 is made up of 14 amino acids. Germline values: CDR1 MNHEY, CDR2 SVGEGT. Trimming shortened V by 5 bases and J by 4 bases, and 14 bases separated the two germline ends. This CDR3 reads CASSQPGRIYGYTF. Written as DNA, the CDR3 is TGTGCCAGCAGTCAACCGGGACGGATCTATGGCTACACCTTC.

This clonotype was picked up many times. This sequence joins TRBV18 and TRBJ2-7, with TRBD2 identical over 12 bases. Germline trimming cut 4 bases from V and 3 bases from J; bases unmatched to any gene: 7. Per the germline V gene, CDR1 is KGHSH and CDR2 is LQKENI. There are 16 residues in the CDR3. For the CDR3, the DNA is TGTGCCAGCTCACTAAGGGGACTAGCGGGTCTCTACGAGCAGTACTTC. It yields the protein CASSLRGLAGLYEQYF.

Only a few counts were recorded for this clonotype. This chain joins TRBV6-1 and TRBJ2-5; 12 nucleotides line up with TRBD1. This CDR3 is 15 amino acids long. The ends lost 5 bases at V and 5 bases at J; junction bases unmatched: 6. Germline V gene lookup returns CDR1 MNHNS and CDR2 SASEGT. The CDR3 DNA is TGTGCCAGCAGTTCCGGGACAGGGGGCCCCGAGACCCAGTACTTC. Translating gives CASSSGTGGPETQYF.

The V gene is TRBV5-1, the J gene TRBJ2-5; D is uncertain. The CDR3 is made up of 14 amino acids. CDR1 is SGHRS and CDR2 is YFSETQ in the germline V gene. The germline V and J ends were trimmed by 2 bases and 0 bases, with 8 bases remaining between them. CDR3 region: CASSFNPHQETQYF. CDR3 nucleotides: TGCGCCAGCAGCTTCAATCCTCACCAAGAGACCCAGTACTTC.

This clonotype was seen more than once but under ten times. V is TRBV4-2 and J is TRBJ2-3, with 11 nucleotides matching TRBD2. V lost 1 base, J lost 0 bases, and 6 bases stayed unmatched. The CDR3 consists of 18 residues. Germline V gene data show CDR1 as LGHNA and CDR2 as YNFKEQ. CDR3 DNA: TGTGCCAGCAGCCAAGGTCTAGCGGGAGGACCTAGCACAGATACGCAGTATTTT. Encoded protein: CASSQGLAGGPSTDTQYF.

This clonotype showed up just a few times. A much larger clone lies one base from this, so it may be a read error. The chain combines TRBV5-1 with TRBJ2-5; 15 bases are a match to TRBD2. Germline V gene sequence: CDR1 SGHRS, CDR2 YFSETQ. The trim removed 4 bases at V and 11 bases at J, leaving 9 bases unmatched. The CDR3 runs to 15 residues. The CDR3 sequence is CASSQGLAGGPQQYF. CDR3 sequence (DNA): TGCGCCAGCAGCCAAGGACTAGCGGGGGGGCCACAGCAGTACTTC.

Concerning this clonotype itself: A much larger clone differs by one base, so this may be a read error. The V and J genes are TRBV12-3 or TRBV12-4 and TRBJ2-1; a weak D match, TRBD2 (6 bases). The CDR3 runs to 15 residues. DNA of the CDR3: TGTGCCGGCAGTTTAAGGGCGGGGATATACAATGAGCAGTTCTTC. Protein: CAGSLRAGIYNEQFF.

The V and J genes are TRBV9 and TRBJ2-4, with 7 bases fitting TRBD1. The J call may be incorrect, as the DNA end agrees better with TRBJ2-7. This CDR3 contains 15 residues. Looked up from germline, CDR1 is SGDLS and CDR2 is YYNGEE. CDR3 in DNA: TGTGCCAGCAGCGTAGAGTGGGGACAGTCCTACGAGCAGTACTTC. It yields the protein CASSVEWGQSYEQYF.

This clonotype has at least ten counts. The V call is TRBV27, the J call TRBJ2-7, with 9 positions matching TRBD1. Germline values: CDR1 MNHEY, CDR2 SMNVEV (reference sequence). The CDR3 runs 15 residues. The ends lost 2 bases at V and 2 bases at J; junction bases unmatched: 4. In nucleotides, the CDR3 is TGTGCCAGCAGTTTAGCAGGACAGGGGACCTACGAGCAGTACTTC. Translated: CASSLAGQGTYEQYF.

At least ten counts were recorded for this clonotype. The chain joins TRBV7-2 to TRBJ2-3; D is uncertain. From germline, CDR1 is SGHTA and CDR2 FQGNSA. The CDR3 has 13 amino acids. V was cut by 1 base and J by 7 bases, with 9 bases left in between. The CDR3, as DNA: TGTGCCAGCAGCTTAGGGCCCCAGTATACGCAGTATTTT. Its protein product is CASSLGPQYTQYF.

This chain joins TRBV7-8 and TRBJ1-1; D is unclear. Per the germline V gene, CDR1 is SGHVS and CDR2 is FQNEAQ. V was shortened by 8 bases and J by 2 bases, with 15 bases between the two germline ends. The CDR3 is 14 amino acids. As DNA, the CDR3 is TGTGCCAGCCGGTTCGAGGGCCGAAACACTGAAGCTTTCTTT. Its protein product is CASRFEGRNTEAFF.

Worth noting for this clonotype: A much larger clone lies one base from this, so it may be a read error. The V call is TRBV20-1, the J call TRBJ1-6; TRBD1 matches at 9 bases. From germline, CDR1 is DFQATT and CDR2 SNEGSKA (reference sequence). The CDR3 loop spans 15 amino acids. J was trimmed by 4 bases and V by 5 bases; bases with no gene match: 6. The CDR3 DNA follows: TGCAGTGCTCCCGCGACAGGGGGTTATAATTCACCCCTCCACTTT. Protein product: CSAPATGGYNSPLHF.

There are a few counts of this clonotype. V gene TRBV20-1 combines with J gene TRBJ1-1; a possible D gene is TRBD1 (6 bases). The length of the CDR3 is 11 residues. Trimming took 3 bases from V and 5 from J, leaving 7 bases between them. Germline V gives CDR1 DFQATT, CDR2 SNEGSKA (reference sequence). The chain's CDR3 is CSARQGTEAFF. The CDR3 region has the DNA TGCAGTGCTAGGCAGGGGACTGAAGCTTTCTTT.

The V and J genes are TRBV28 and TRBJ1-4, with a weak D call TRBD1 (5 bases). Per the germline V gene, CDR1 is MDHEN and CDR2 is SYDVKM. V gave up 5 bases and J gave up 7 bases, with 20 bases separating them. This CDR3 is 16 amino acids long. CDR3 nucleotide sequence: TGTGCCAGCAGTCCCCAAGCCGGGGCAGGAATTGAAAAACTGTTTTTT. Its translation is CASSPQAGAGIEKLFF.

This clonotype was seen at least ten times. The chain carries TRBV20-1 and TRBJ2-3; D is unclear. This CDR3 contains 13 residues. From germline, CDR1 is DFQATT and CDR2 SNEGSKA (reference sequence). Trimming took 6 bases from V and 1 from J, leaving 11 bases between them. CDR3 nucleotides: TGCAGTGCGCCCGAGGATCGCACAGATACGCAGTATTTT. Translating it yields CSAPEDRTDTQYF.

This clonotype was seen many times. The CDR3 loop reads CATSRQKTGTYEQYF. The CDR3 DNA reads TGTGCCACCAGCAGGCAGAAGACAGGGACCTACGAGCAGTACTTC. This sequence joins TRBV15 and TRBJ2-7; 7 nucleotides match TRBD1. V was clipped by 3 bases and J by 2 bases; unmatched bases: 7. Germline CDR1 is LNHNV and CDR2 is YYDKDF (reference sequence). The CDR3 loop spans 15 amino acids.

The rearrangement uses TRBV27 and TRBJ2-2, with D tentatively TRBD2 (5 bases). The CDR3 loop spans 15 amino acids. CDR1 is MNHEY, CDR2 SMNVEV, per germline (reference sequence). Trimming left V 5 bases short and J 7 bases short, with 17 bases between. CDR3 coding DNA: TGTGCCAGCAGTCGCGGGTCCCTGTTTAGCGGGGAGCTGTTTTTT. This codes for CASSRGSLFSGELFF.

This clonotype was detected a few times. A read error may account for a junction end that differs from germline. The CDR3 protein is CGARGLRIGEQYF. The CDR3 DNA follows: TGCGGTGCTAGGGGACTGAGGATCGGCGAGCAGTACTTC. J is TRBJ2-7 and V is TRBV20-1, with D possibly TRBD2 on 6 matching bases. The germline V gene has CDR1 DFQATT and CDR2 SNEGSKA (reference sequence). The CDR3 runs to 13 residues.

The sample holds one count of this clonotype. This may stem from a read error, because a much larger clone lies one nucleotide away. This rearrangement joins TRBV19 to TRBJ2-3, with 7 nucleotides matching TRBD1. The CDR3 loop spans 13 amino acids. In germline, CDR1 is LNHDA, CDR2 SQIVND (reference sequence). The CDR3 coding sequence is TGTGTCACCCGACAGGGAAGCACAGATACGCAGTATTTT. Amino acids: CVTRQGSTDTQYF.

The chain recombines TRBV21-1 with TRBJ1-4. TRBV21-1 is classified as a pseudogene. The CDR3 runs 18 residues. The CDR3 DNA reads TGTGCCAGCAGCAAAGAGTCTTCACGGCCGCTGCACAATGAAAAACTGTTTTTT. It encodes CASSKESSRPLHNEKLFF.

The chain joins TRBV6-2 or TRBV6-3 to TRBJ1-2; TRBD1 might be the D (5 bases). V lost 5 bases and J 5 bases, leaving 27 bases between the germline ends. Germline CDR1 and CDR2: MNHEY and SVGEGT. This CDR3 is 18 amino acids long. The CDR3: CASSPGVGAGRTRYGYTF. CDR3 bases: TGTGCCAGCAGTCCCGGAGTCGGGGCAGGGCGGACCCGATATGGCTACACCTTC.

This chain uses TRBV7-9 with TRBJ2-4; D gene unclear. V lost 8 bases to trimming and J lost 8 bases, with 16 bases between them. This CDR3 is 13 amino acids long. Germline V CDR1 and CDR2: SEHNR, FQNEAQ (reference sequence). Here the CDR3 DNA reads TGTGCCAGCTGCCTCACTCAGGCAGACATTCAGTACTTC. It is translated as CASCLTQADIQYF.

Of note for this clonotype: A much larger clone differs by one base, so this may be a read error. This chain uses TRBV14 with TRBJ2-5; the D gene is possibly TRBD2 (7 bases). The CDR3 extends over 16 amino acids. V dropped 0 bases and J dropped 1 base, with 12 bases sitting between them. Germline-derived CDR1 and CDR2 are SGHDN and FVKESK. CDR3 in DNA: TGTGCCAGCAGCCAAGATGGGGGGGGCATCCAAGAGACCCAGTACTTC. Amino acids: CASSQDGGGIQETQYF. The full variable domain, completed using reference TRBV14 and TRBJ2-5, is EAGVTQFPSHSVIEKGQTVTLRCDPISGHDNLYWYRRVMGKEIKFLLHFVKESKQDESGMPNNRFLAERTGGTYSTLKVQPAELEDSGVYFCASSQDGGGIQETQYFGPGTRLLVL.